This TCR beta chain was recorded in a study of blood T cell repertoires in COVID-19. Looking at the study overall: Acute and convalescent COVID-19 samples came from the United States, Italy and Spain. Sample material is recorded as cDNA or gDNA derived from T cells, B-cell-depleted T cells, or PBMCs.

V shed 5 bases and J shed 5 bases, with 9 bases lying between them. The CDR3 is 12 amino acids. Germline loops: CDR1 LNHNV, CDR2 YYDKDF (reference sequence). In the original processing: Using reference gene primer amplification, nucleated cell counts were estimated. This table comes from immunoSEQ multiplex PCR, and its TCRdb copy is limited to in-frame clones, with some not included. The V and J calls and clone size were taken over from that table, and D and trimming were inferred from the DNA. Of about 140,000 clones listed, over 65% are singletons. The sample taken for sequencing was peripheral blood. This chain connects TRBV15 to TRBJ2-5; D is undetermined. The clonotype was recovered from a man in his fifties with acute or convalescent COVID-19. The CDR3 coding sequence is TGTGCCACCAGCCCCCGCCGGGAGACCCAGTACTTC. Residues: CATSPRRETQYF.